A selection of T cell receptor beta chains follows, all from one sample in a study of T cells in Graves' hyperthyroidism and ophthalmopathy. One entry per CDR3 protein, called by TCRdb with MiXCR from the multiplex PCR reads. The table has around 55,000 distinct CDR3 sequences, approximately 52% seen once. Sequences were obtained from blood. Every receptor here comes from a woman in her forties or fifties with Graves' ophthalmopathy. Each CDR3 is given with its conserved first and last residue. Each record gives: J gene, V gene, CDR3 length, CDR3 protein.

J: TRBJ2-5
V: TRBV6-5
length: 15
CDR3: CASSLTRKLQETQYF

J: TRBJ2-7
V: TRBV5-4
length: 15
CDR3: CASSQARTPTYEQYF

J: TRBJ2-5
V: TRBV28
length: 19
CDR3: CASSPLPGEASGARETQYF

J: TRBJ2-5
V: TRBV2
length: 14
CDR3: CASSVGDRGRNQYF

J: TRBJ2-5
V: TRBV2
length: 15
CDR3: CASSVRGAAGETQYF

J: TRBJ2-7
V: TRBV19
length: 13
CDR3: CARYSGSWFEQYF

J: TRBJ2-5
V: TRBV29-1
length: 12
CDR3: CSAGPSQETQYF

J: TRBJ1-6
V: TRBV29-1
length: 15
CDR3: CSVVAWAGENSPLHF

J: TRBJ2-5
V: TRBV7-9
length: 16
CDR3: CASRPGQANTGETQYF

J: TRBJ1-1
V: TRBV7-9
length: 15
CDR3: CASDISRGGNTEAFF

J: TRBJ1-2
V: TRBV20-1
length: 12
CDR3: CSARLQDYGYTF

J: TRBJ2-1
V: TRBV20-1
length: 15
CDR3: CCARVTGFSYNVQFF

J: TRBJ2-2
V: TRBV6-6
length: 17
CDR3: CASSYEAGERDTGELFF

J: TRBJ1-6
V: TRBV27
length: 18
CDR3: CASTLKTGGPGYNSPLHF

J: TRBJ1-1
V: TRBV7-8
length: 14
CDR3: CASTKTTGGTEAFF

J: TRBJ2-1
V: TRBV19
length: 17
CDR3: CASSIRGAASSYNEQFF

J: TRBJ1-2
V: TRBV4-2
length: 14
CDR3: CASSQGTRGYGYTF

J: TRBJ2-5
V: TRBV6-1
length: 14
CDR3: CASSERGGRETQYF

J: TRBJ2-3
V: TRBV11-3
length: 14
CDR3: CASSLRQGTDTQYF

J: TRBJ2-7
V: TRBV20-1
length: 13
CDR3: CSASLTGAYEQYF

J: TRBJ1-5
V: TRBV5-1
length: 15
CDR3: CASSATGLSNQPQHF

J: TRBJ2-7
V: TRBV2
length: 14
CDR3: CASSGGTGLKKQYF

J: TRBJ1-6
V: TRBV30
length: 14
CDR3: CAWSQEGGGSPLHF